A single sample gave rise to the 6 T cell receptor beta chains below, sequenced in a study of blood T cells in healthy people across ages. Next came a second PCR, run for about 7 to 12 cycles, which used a sample-barcoded 5' primer along with a J-beta primer mix. TCRdb re-derived calls from the 5' RACE reads in MiXCR, one entry per CDR3 protein. This repertoire shows over a million distinct CDR3 sequences, 40% to 55% found once; its top ten account for 15% to 20%. Sequenced sample: blood. These receptors were obtained from a woman aged 55-75 years in good health.

Only a few counts were recorded for this clonotype. The J gene is TRBJ2-5, the V gene TRBV14, with TRBD1 as a possible D gene (6 bases). The J call may be in error: the DNA end matches TRBJ2-7 better. The germline gives CDR1 SGHDN, CDR2 FVKESK. This CDR3 has 13 residues. CDR3 protein: CASSHYRAYEQYF. CDR3 sequence (DNA): TGTGCCAGCAGCCACTACAGGGCGTACGAGCAGTACTTC.

Only a few counts were recorded for this clonotype. The rearrangement uses TRBV5-1 and TRBJ1-2; 9 bases are a match to TRBD1. Looked up from germline, CDR1 is SGHRS and CDR2 is YFSETQ. This CDR3 spans 15 amino acids. Germline trimming cut 3 bases from V and 8 bases from J; bases unmatched to any gene: 11. The DNA of the CDR3 is TGCGCCAGCAGCTATGGGACGGGACAGGGTGACGGCTACACCTTC. It specifies CASSYGTGQGDGYTF.

V is TRBV20-1 and J is TRBJ2-1; 7 nucleotides agree with TRBD2. Per germline, CDR1 DFQATT and CDR2 SNEGSKA (reference sequence). This CDR3 has 15 amino acids. The ends lost 5 bases at V and 2 bases at J; junction bases unmatched: 9. The CDR3 spells CSAPMTSSTYNEQFF. The DNA of the CDR3 is TGCAGTGCTCCAATGACTAGCAGTACCTACAATGAGCAGTTCTTC.

This clonotype was seen repeatedly, ten times or more. The chain has TRBV29-1 and TRBJ2-3; a weak D match, TRBD1 (6 bases). V was pared by 4 bases and J by 11 bases, with 10 bases between. CDR1 and CDR2 (germline): SQVTM, ANQGSEA. The CDR3 has 10 residues. The CDR3 loop reads CSVATGLQYF. The CDR3 DNA follows: TGCAGCGTTGCCACAGGGCTGCAGTATTTT.

Remarks on this clonotype: A much larger clonotype is one base distant, so this may be a read error. The chain couples TRBV7-9 to TRBJ2-1; 8 bases are a match to TRBD2. The DNA end is a closer match to TRBJ2-7, so the J assignment may be wrong. The CDR3 has 17 residues. Germline V gene sequence: CDR1 SEHNR, CDR2 FQNEAQ (reference sequence). The CDR3 region has the DNA TGTGCCAGCAGCCTTATTAAGCGGGAGCCAAGCTACAATGAGCAGTACTTC. This gives the protein CASSLIKREPSYNEQYF.

The chain joins TRBV5-6 to TRBJ2-7; 7 bases agree with TRBD1. Germline V gene sequence: CDR1 SGHDT, CDR2 YYEEEE. CDR3 length: 15 residues. The V and J ends lost 4 bases and 0 bases, in that order; junction bases with no gene match: 7. CDR3 DNA: TGTGCCAGCAGCCTGGGACAGACGTTCTCCTACGAGCAGTACTTC. Encoded protein: CASSLGQTFSYEQYF. The full variable domain, its missing parts supplied by reference TRBV5-6 and TRBJ2-7, is DAGVTQSPTHLIKTRGQQVTLRCSPKSGHDTVSWYQQALGQGPQFIFQYYEEEERQRGNFPDRFSGHQFPNYSSELNVNALLLGDSALYLCASSLGQTFSYEQYFGPGTRLTVT.